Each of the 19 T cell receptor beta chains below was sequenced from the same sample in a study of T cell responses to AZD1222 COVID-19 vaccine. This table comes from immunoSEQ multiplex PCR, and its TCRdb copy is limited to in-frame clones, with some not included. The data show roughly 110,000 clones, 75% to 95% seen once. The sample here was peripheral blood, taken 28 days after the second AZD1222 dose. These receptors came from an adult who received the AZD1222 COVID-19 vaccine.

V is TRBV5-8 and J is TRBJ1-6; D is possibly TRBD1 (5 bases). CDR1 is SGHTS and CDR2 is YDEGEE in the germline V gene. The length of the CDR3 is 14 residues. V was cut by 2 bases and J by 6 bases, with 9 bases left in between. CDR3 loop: CASSLLGTNSPLHF. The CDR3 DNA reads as TGTGCCAGCAGCTTATTAGGGACTAATTCACCCCTCCACTTT.

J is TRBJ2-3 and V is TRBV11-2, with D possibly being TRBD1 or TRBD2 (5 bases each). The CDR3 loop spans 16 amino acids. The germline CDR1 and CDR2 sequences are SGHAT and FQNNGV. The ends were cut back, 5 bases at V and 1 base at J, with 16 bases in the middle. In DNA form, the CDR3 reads TGTGCCAGCAGCACAGGTGGGGGAACCGGCACAGATACGCAGTATTTT. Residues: CASSTGGGTGTDTQYF. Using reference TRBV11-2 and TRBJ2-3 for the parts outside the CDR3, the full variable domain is EAGVAQSPRYKIIEKRQSVAFWCNPISGHATLYWYQQILGQGPKLLIQFQNNGVVDDSQLPKDRFSAERLKGVDSTLKIQPAKLEDSAVYLCASSTGGGTGTDTQYFGPGTRLTVL.

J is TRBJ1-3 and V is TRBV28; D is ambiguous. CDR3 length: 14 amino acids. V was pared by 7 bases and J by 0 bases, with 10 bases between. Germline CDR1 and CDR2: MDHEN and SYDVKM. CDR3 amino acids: CASKTGSSGNTIYF. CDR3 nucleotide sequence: TGTGCCAGCAAAACGGGGAGCTCTGGAAACACCATATATTTT.

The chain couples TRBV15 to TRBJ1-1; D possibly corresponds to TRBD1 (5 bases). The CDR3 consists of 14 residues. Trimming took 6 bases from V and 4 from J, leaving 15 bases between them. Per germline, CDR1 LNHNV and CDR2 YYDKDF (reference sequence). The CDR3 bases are TGTGCCACCAGAAACATGGGCGGGGGCACTGAAGCTTTCTTT. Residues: CATRNMGGGTEAFF.

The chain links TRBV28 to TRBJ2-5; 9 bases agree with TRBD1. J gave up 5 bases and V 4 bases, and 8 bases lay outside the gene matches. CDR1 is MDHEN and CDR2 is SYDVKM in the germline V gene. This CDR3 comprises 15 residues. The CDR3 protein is CASSSTGGEVETQYF. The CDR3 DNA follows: TGTGCCAGCAGTTCCACAGGGGGCGAAGTGGAGACCCAGTACTTC.

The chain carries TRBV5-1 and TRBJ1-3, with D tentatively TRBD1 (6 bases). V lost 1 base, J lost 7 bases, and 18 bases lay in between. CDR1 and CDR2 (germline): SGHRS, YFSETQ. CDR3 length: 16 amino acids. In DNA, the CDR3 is TGCGCCAGCAGCTTGAAGGACAGCTACTTAGGCAACACCATATATTTT. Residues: CASSLKDSYLGNTIYF.

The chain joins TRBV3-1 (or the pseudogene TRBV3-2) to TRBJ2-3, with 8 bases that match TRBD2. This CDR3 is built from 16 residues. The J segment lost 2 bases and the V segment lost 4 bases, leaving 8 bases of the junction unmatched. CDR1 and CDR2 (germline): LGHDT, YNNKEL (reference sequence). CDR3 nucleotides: TGTGCCAGCAGCCCCGCAGCGGGGGCCCTCACAGATACGCAGTATTTT. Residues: CASSPAAGALTDTQYF.

DNA of the CDR3: TGTGCCAGCAGCTTAAGAGTAGCTTCCTACAATGAGCAGTTCTTC. It specifies CASSLRVASYNEQFF. V gene TRBV7-9 combines with J gene TRBJ2-1; the D is unclear. CDR3 size: 15 residues. The ends were cut back, 2 bases at V and 1 base at J, with 9 bases in the middle. Germline CDR1 and CDR2: SEHNR and FQNEAQ (reference sequence). Full variable domain (outside the CDR3, taken from reference TRBV7-9 and TRBJ2-1): DTGVSQNPRHKITKRGQNVTFRCDPISEHNRLYWYRQTLGQGPEFLTYFQNEAQLEKSRLLSDRFSAERPKGSFSTLEIQRTEQGDSAMYLCASSLRVASYNEQFFGPGTRLTVL.

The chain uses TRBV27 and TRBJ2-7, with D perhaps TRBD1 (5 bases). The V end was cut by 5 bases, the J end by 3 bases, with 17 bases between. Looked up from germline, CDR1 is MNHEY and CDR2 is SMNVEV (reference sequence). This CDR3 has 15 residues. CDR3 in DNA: TGTGCCAGCAGTCCTTCCAGGGTAGGAAGCTACGAGCAGTACTTC. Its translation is CASSPSRVGSYEQYF.

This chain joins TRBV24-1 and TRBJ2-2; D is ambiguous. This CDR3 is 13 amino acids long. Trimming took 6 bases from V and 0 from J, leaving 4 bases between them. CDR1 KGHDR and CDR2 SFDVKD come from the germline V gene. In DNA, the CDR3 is TGTGCCACCAGTCCGGCGAACACCGGGGAGCTGTTTTTT. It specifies CATSPANTGELFF.

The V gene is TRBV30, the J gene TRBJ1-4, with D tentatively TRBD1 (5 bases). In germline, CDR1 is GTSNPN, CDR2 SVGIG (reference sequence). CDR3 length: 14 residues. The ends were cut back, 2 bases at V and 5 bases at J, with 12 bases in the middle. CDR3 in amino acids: CAWSSTVLNEKLFF. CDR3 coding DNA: TGTGCCTGGAGTTCGACAGTTTTAAATGAAAAACTGTTTTTT.

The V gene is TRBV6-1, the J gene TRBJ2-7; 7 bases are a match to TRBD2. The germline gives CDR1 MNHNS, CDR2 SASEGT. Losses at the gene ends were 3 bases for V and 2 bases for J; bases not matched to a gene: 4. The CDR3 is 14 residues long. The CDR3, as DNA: TGTGCCAGCAGTGACGGGGGGAGCGCCTACGAGCAGTACTTC. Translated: CASSDGGSAYEQYF.

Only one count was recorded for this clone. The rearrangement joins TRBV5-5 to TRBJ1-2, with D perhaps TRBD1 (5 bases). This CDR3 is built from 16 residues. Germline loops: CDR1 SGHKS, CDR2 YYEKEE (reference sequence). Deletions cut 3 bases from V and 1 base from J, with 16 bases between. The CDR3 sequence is CASSSAGGGFNYGYTF. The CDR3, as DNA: TGTGCCAGCAGCTCGGCGGGTGGGGGATTTAACTATGGCTACACCTTC.

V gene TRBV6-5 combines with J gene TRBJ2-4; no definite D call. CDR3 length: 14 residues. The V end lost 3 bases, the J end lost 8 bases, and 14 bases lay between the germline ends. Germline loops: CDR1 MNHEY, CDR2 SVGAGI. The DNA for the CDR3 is TGTGCCAGCAGTTATGGGCCCCCTCGGGACATTCAGTACTTC. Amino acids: CASSYGPPRDIQYF.

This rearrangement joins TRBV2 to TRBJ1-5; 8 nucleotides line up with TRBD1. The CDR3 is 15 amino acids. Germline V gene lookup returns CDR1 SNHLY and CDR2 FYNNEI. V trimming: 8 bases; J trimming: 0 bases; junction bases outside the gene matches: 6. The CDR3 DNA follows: TGTGCCAGCGGCTGGGACAGGAGTAGCAATCAGCCCCAGCATTTT. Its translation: CASGWDRSSNQPQHF.

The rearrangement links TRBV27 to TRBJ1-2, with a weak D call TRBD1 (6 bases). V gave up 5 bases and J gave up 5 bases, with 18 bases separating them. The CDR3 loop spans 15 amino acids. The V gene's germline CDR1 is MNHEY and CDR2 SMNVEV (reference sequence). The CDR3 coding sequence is TGTGCCAGCAGTCAGCTCCGGGACACGAGATATGGCTACACCTTC. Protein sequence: CASSQLRDTRYGYTF.

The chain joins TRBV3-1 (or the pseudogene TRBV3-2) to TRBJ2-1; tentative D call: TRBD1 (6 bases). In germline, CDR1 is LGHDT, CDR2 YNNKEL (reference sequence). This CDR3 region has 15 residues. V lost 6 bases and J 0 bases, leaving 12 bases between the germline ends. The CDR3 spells CASSGQTSSYNEQFF. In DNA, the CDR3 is TGTGCCAGCAGTGGACAGACGAGCTCCTACAATGAGCAGTTCTTC.

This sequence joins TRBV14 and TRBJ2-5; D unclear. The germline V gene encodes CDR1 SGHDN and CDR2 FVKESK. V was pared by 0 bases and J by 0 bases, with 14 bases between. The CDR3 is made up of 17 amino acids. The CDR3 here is CASSQDFRVGYQETQYF. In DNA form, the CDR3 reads TGTGCCAGCAGCCAAGATTTCCGGGTTGGGTACCAAGAGACCCAGTACTTC.

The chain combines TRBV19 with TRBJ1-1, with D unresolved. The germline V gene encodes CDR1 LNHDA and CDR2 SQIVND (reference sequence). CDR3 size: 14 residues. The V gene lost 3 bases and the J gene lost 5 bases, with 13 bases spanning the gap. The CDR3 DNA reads TGTGCCAGTAGTATTTCGGCAGGCCTTACTGAAGCTTTCTTT. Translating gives CASSISAGLTEAFF. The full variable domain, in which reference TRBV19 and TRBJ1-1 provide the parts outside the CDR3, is DGGITQSPKYLFRKEGQNVTLSCEQNLNHDAMYWYRQDPGQGLRLIYYSQIVNDFQKGDIAEGYSVSREKKESFPLTVTSAQKNPTAFYLCASSISAGLTEAFFGQGTRLTVV.